This entry is about one T cell receptor (beta chain). The antigen is unknown. The record originates from a study of T cell responses to AZD1222 COVID-19 vaccine. Broader study findings: Just a handful of people given AZD1222 tested seropositive at baseline. Donors were mostly white British, more females; clonal diversity possibly underestimated.

CDR3 length: 13 residues. Germline V gene data show CDR1 as SGHNT and CDR2 as YYREEE (reference sequence). Trimming left V 7 bases short and J 8 bases short, with 16 bases between. Assay: immunoSEQ multiplex PCR; the TCRdb copy retains only in-frame clones and omits some. This repertoire shows roughly 170,000 clones, just over 85% found once; its top ten account for 0.4% to 0.5%. The chain joins TRBV5-4 to TRBJ2-1, with D perhaps matching TRBD1 (6 bases). The sample here was peripheral blood, taken on day 0 of AZD1222 vaccination. The TCR sequence derives from an adult in good health. For the CDR3, the DNA is TGTGCCAGCGCCCCTCCGTCAGGGGATGAGCAGTTCTTC. Its protein product is CASAPPSGDEQFF.